This T cell receptor (beta chain) is drawn from a study of shared clonotypes between healthy human individuals. Study in general: Each donor contributed plates that comprised three CD4 naive, three CD4 memory, two CD8 naive and one CD8 memory.

This CDR3 spans 13 amino acids. Germline values: CDR1 MNHNS, CDR2 SASEGT. V was trimmed by 8 bases and J by 0 bases, leaving 11 bases between them. Genomic DNA of every subset was divided equally among multiple immunoSEQ plates. Produced via immunoSEQ multiplex PCR; TCRdb's table is partial and in-frame only. The sample lists over a million clones, 70% to 80% occurring once. With respect to this clone: Other nucleotide sequences in the sample specify the same CDR3.

Sequenced: memory CD4+ T cells from PBMCs. Subset here: CD45RA-negative fraction. The chain couples TRBV6-1 to TRBJ2-7, with D uncertain. This TCR came from a man between 18 and 29 years old in good health. Some clones in this sample may be carry-over from other donors' samples. In DNA form, the CDR3 reads TGTGCCAGCCGGTTGGCGTCCTCCTACGAGCAGTACTTC. It is translated as CASRLASSYEQYF.